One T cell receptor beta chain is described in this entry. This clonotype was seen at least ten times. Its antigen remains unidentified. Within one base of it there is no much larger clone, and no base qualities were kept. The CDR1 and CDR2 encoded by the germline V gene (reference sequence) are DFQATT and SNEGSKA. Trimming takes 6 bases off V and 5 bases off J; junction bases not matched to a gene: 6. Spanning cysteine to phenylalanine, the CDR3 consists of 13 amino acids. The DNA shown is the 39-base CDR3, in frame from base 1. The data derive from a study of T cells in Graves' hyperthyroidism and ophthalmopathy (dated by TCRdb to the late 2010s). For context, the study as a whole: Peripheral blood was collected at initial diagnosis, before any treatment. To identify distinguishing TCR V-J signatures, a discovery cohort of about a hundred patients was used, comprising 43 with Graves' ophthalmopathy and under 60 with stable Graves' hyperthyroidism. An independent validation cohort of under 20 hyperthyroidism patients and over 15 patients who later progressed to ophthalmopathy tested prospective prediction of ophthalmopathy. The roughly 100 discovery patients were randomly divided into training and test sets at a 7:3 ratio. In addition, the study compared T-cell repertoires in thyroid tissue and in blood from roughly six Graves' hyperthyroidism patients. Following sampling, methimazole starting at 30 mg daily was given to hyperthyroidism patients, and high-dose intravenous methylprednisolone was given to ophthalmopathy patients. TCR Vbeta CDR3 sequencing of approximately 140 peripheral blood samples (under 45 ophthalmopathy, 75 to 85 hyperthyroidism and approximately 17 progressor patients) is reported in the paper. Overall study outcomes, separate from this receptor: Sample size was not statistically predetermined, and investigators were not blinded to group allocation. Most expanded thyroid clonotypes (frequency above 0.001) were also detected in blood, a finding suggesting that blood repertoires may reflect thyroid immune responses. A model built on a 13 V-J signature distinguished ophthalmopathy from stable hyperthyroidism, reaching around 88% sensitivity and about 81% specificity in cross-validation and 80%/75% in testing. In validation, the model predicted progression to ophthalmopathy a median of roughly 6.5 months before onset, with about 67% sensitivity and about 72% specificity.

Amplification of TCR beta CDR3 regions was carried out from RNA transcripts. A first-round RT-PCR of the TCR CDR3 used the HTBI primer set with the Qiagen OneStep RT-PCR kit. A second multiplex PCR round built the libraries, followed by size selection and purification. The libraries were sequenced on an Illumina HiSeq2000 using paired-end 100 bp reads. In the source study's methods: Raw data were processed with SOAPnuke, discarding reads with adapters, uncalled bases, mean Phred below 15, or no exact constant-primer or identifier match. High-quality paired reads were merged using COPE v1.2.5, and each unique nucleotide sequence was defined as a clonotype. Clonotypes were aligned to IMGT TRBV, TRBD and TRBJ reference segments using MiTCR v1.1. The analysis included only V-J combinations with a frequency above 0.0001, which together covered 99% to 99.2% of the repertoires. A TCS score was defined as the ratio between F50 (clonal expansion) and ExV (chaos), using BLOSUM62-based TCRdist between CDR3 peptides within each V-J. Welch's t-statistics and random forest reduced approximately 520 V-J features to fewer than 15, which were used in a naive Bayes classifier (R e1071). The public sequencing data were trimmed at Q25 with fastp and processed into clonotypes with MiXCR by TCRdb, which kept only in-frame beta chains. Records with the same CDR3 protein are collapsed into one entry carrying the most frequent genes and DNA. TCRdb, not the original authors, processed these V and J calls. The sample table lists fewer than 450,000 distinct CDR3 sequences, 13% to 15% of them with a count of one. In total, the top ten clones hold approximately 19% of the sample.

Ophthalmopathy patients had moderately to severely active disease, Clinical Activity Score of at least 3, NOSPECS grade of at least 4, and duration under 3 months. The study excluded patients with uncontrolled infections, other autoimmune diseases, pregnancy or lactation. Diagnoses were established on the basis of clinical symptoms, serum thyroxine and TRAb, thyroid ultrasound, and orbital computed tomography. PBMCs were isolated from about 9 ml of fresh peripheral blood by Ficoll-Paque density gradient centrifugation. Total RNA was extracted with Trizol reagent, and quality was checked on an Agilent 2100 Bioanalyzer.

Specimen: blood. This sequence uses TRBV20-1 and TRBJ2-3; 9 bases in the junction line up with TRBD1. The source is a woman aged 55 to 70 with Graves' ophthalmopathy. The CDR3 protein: CSAPGQGVDTQYF. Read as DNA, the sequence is TGCAGTGCGCCGGGACAGGGAGTAGATACGCAGTATTTT.